These 22 T cell receptor beta chains were all obtained from the same sample, sequenced in a study of tumor-infiltrating lymphocytes in primary liver carcinoma. Constant-region priming of 500 ng total RNA yielded TCR beta cDNA. Libraries covering TCR beta were generated through three nested multiplex PCR rounds (using a slightly modified ARM-PCR). The first two PCR rounds, approximately 10 cycles each, used TRBV1-TRBV30 forward primers and a C-beta reverse primer. Using its own MiXCR run on the multiplex PCR reads, TCRdb lists one record per CDR3 protein. The top ten clones hold under 8.5% of a sample with approximately 330,000 distinct CDR3 sequences, about two thirds of them seen once. Germline DNA was also extracted, and blood RNA derived from unsorted whole blood. Sequencing was performed on peripheral blood. The receptor source for this set is a middle-aged man with primary liver carcinoma and hepatitis B virus infection.

This clonotype was observed a few times. This may be a read error: a much more frequent sequence differs by one nucleotide. The J gene is TRBJ2-1, the V gene TRBV4-3; D ambiguous. The CDR3 has 14 amino acids. Trimming took 0 bases from V and 8 from J, leaving 11 bases between them. Germline V gene sequence: CDR1 LGHNA, CDR2 YSLEER. This CDR3 reads CASSQDLMTHEQFF. For the CDR3, the DNA is TGCGCCAGCAGCCAAGATCTGATGACTCATGAGCAGTTCTTC.

The genes are TRBV7-9 and TRBJ2-7; D not resolved. Trimming removed 2 bases from V and 0 bases from J, with 17 bases in between. The CDR3 length is 17 residues. From germline, CDR1 is SEHNR and CDR2 FQNEAQ (reference sequence). This CDR3 reads CASSLLRWAQSSYEQYF. The CDR3 DNA is TGTGCCAGCAGCTTATTACGTTGGGCGCAGAGCTCCTACGAGCAGTACTTC.

Comments on this clonotype: Sequence at one end of the junction differs from germline and may be a read error. The chain is built from TRBV4-1 and TRBJ2-3; 14 nucleotides match TRBD2. The CDR3 runs to 18 residues. Per the germline V gene, CDR1 is MGHRA and CDR2 is YSYEKL. The CDR3 nucleotides are TGCGCCAGCAGGCAAGATAGACTAGCGGGAGGGGGCGTGGATACGCAGTATTTT. This encodes CASRQDRLAGGGVDTQYF.

The table lists this clonotype with a few counts. This clone may be a read error of a much larger clone one base away. The chain is built from TRBV6-6 and TRBJ2-3; 8 bases line up with TRBD2. CDR3 length: 15 amino acids. Germline values: CDR1 MNHNY, CDR2 SVGAGI (reference sequence). The CDR3 DNA reads as TGTACCAGCAGTGTCGGACTAGCTGCGACAGATACGCAGTATTTT. It encodes CTSSVGLAATDTQYF.

In its sample, this clonotype was seen many times. The genes are TRBV11-2 and TRBJ2-2, with TRBD1 matching over 7 bases. CDR1 is SGHAT and CDR2 is FQNNGV in the germline V gene. The CDR3 has 15 residues. V lost 4 bases to trimming and J lost 2 bases; unmatched junction nucleotides: 4. In DNA, the CDR3 is TGTGCCAGCAGCTCCGGGGACAGCAACACCGGGGAGCTGTTTTTT. Its protein is CASSSGDSNTGELFF.

As to this clonotype: One junction end does not reproduce the germline sequence, and a read error may be involved. The gene calls are TRBV11-2 and TRBJ2-7; tentatively, D is TRBD1 or TRBD2 (5 bases each). Germline V lookup: CDR1 SGHAT, CDR2 FQNNGV. The CDR3 runs 14 residues. The CDR3 loop is CASSLGESAYEHYF. For the CDR3, the DNA is TGTGCCAGCAGCTTGGGGGAATCGGCCTACGAGCACTACTTC.

This clonotype has just a few counts. One junction end does not reproduce the germline sequence, and a read error may be involved. V is TRBV11-2 and J is TRBJ1-5; D is unresolved. This CDR3 spans 14 amino acids. CDR1 and CDR2 (germline): SGHAT, FQNNGV. The CDR3 here is CARSLATADQPQHF. CDR3 sequence (DNA): TGTGCCAGGAGCTTAGCCACAGCGGATCAGCCCCAGCATTTT.

This sequence joins TRBV6-6 and TRBJ1-2; a weak D match, TRBD1 (5 bases). This CDR3 contains 16 residues. Germline-derived CDR1 and CDR2 are MNHNY and SVGAGI (reference sequence). V lost 5 bases to trimming and J lost 2 bases, with 18 bases between them. The CDR3 DNA reads TGTGCCAGCAGTACCCTCGGCAGGGCGGCCAACTATGGCTACACCTTC. As protein: CASSTLGRAANYGYTF.

CDR3 loop: CASSAVTGPLVYEQYF. The CDR3 DNA sequence: TGTGCCAGCAGCGCGGTTACAGGGCCCCTAGTCTACGAGCAGTACTTC. The chain is built from TRBV5-4 and TRBJ2-7, with a tentative D call TRBD1 (6 bases). The germline V gene has CDR1 SGHNT and CDR2 YYREEE (reference sequence). This CDR3 comprises 16 residues. V lost 4 bases and J lost 3, with 20 bases in between.

Concerning this clonotype itself: This may be a read error: a much more frequent sequence differs by one nucleotide. V usage is TRBV6-2 or TRBV6-3 and J usage is TRBJ2-1; 8 bases agree with TRBD2. Looked up from germline, CDR1 is MNHEY and CDR2 is SVGEGT. The CDR3 has 12 residues. The CDR3 nucleotides read TGTGCCAGCAGTTATAGCGGGAATGAGCACTTCTTC. Amino acid sequence: CASSYSGNEHFF.

As to this clonotype: A much larger clone lies a single base off, so this may be a read error. This chain joins TRBV5-5 and TRBJ2-2; 7 nucleotides line up with TRBD1. Germline V lookup: CDR1 SGHKS, CDR2 YYEKEE (reference sequence). The CDR3 is 17 amino acids. CDR3: CASSGSSSGQNTGELSF. The CDR3 nucleotides are TGTGCCAGCAGCGGAAGTAGTTCGGGACAGAACACCGGGGAGCTGTCTTTT.

This chain connects TRBV6-1 to TRBJ1-1; D call uncertain. Trimming took off 8 bases at V and 0 bases at J, with 22 bases between the two ends. CDR3 size: 17 residues. The germline CDR1 and CDR2 sequences are MNHNS and SASEGT. This CDR3 reads CASAGFLVSGLNTEAFF. CDR3 in DNA: TGTGCCAGCGCGGGGTTTTTGGTTTCGGGGTTGAACACTGAAGCTTTCTTT.

Comment on this clonotype: The conserved phenylalanine or tryptophan normally closing the CDR3 is absent here, so this likely arose from a read error. The V gene is TRBV28, the J gene TRBJ1-2; possibly TRBD1 for D (5 bases). The length of the CDR3 is 13 residues. Germline CDR1 and CDR2: MDHEN and SYDVKM. Trimming pared 6 bases from V and 3 bases from J, leaving 11 bases between. The CDR3 spells CASRSVGDYGYTI. For the CDR3, the DNA is TGTGCCAGCAGGTCTGTGGGGGACTATGGCTACACCATC.

Regarding this clonotype: This clone may be a read error of a much larger clone one base away. J is TRBJ2-1 and V is TRBV5-6, with TRBD2 matching 8 bases. This CDR3 comprises 13 residues. Germline V CDR1 and CDR2: SGHDT, YYEEEE. The junction had 7 bases not matched to a gene; V was cut back by 4 bases and J by 10 bases. The CDR3 spells CASSPGGLCEQFF. In DNA form, the CDR3 reads TGTGCCAGCAGCCCGGGGGGGTTATGCGAGCAGTTCTTC. The full variable domain, rest sourced from reference TRBV5-6 and TRBJ2-1, is DAGVTQSPTHLIKTRGQQVTLRCSPKSGHDTVSWYQQALGQGPQFIFQYYEEEERQRGNFPDRFSGHQFPNYSSELNVNALLLGDSALYLCASSPGGLCEQFFGPGTRLTVL.

As to this clonotype: A junction end diverges from the germline sequence, so it may reflect a read error. V is TRBV6-2 or TRBV6-3 and J is TRBJ1-1; no definite D call. Germline CDR1 is MNHEY and CDR2 is SVGEGT. The CDR3 contains 14 residues. The CDR3 sequence is CASCYPEPNTGAFF. CDR3 in DNA: TGTGCCAGCTGTTACCCAGAGCCGAACACTGGAGCTTTCTTT.

Of note for this clonotype: The junction departs from the called germline gene at one end, perhaps through a read error. The rearrangement uses TRBV13 and TRBJ1-6, with D tentatively TRBD1 (5 bases). The germline V gene encodes CDR1 PRHDT and CDR2 FYEKMQ (reference sequence). The CDR3 runs to 14 residues. In DNA form, the CDR3 reads TGTGCCAGCAGCTTACAGGGATCTGATTCACCCCCCCACTTT. This codes for CASSLQGSDSPPHF.

The chain combines TRBV11-3 with TRBJ2-7, with 10 bases that match TRBD2. J lost 3 bases, V lost 4 bases, and 6 bases had no gene match. The CDR3 is 15 residues long. Germline V gene lookup returns CDR1 SGHNT and CDR2 YENEEA. CDR3 protein: CASSYIAGGHYEQYF. The CDR3 region has the DNA TGTGCCAGCAGCTACATAGCGGGAGGTCACTACGAGCAGTACTTC.

This clonotype was seen only a few times. The genes are TRBV28 and TRBJ1-1; no reliable D call. The CDR3 is 14 residues long. Germline CDR1 and CDR2: MDHEN and SYDVKM. V was trimmed by 1 base and J by 3 bases, leaving 9 bases between them. This CDR3 is CASSLLRGDTEAFF. CDR3 coding DNA: TGTGCCAGCAGTTTATTGCGGGGAGACACTGAAGCTTTCTTT.

With respect to this clonotype: This may be a read error: a much more frequent sequence differs by one nucleotide. This chain joins TRBV4-2 and TRBJ1-6, with no clear D. Germline values: CDR1 LGHNA, CDR2 YNFKEQ. The CDR3 has 17 amino acids. Here the CDR3 reads CASNQDMQSSYNSPLHF. The CDR3, as DNA: TGTGCCAGCAACCAAGATATGCAGAGCTCCTATAATTCACCCCTCCACTTT.

On this clonotype itself: The CDR3 end shows no conserved phenylalanine or tryptophan, and so a read error is likely. The V gene is TRBV11-3, the J gene TRBJ2-2; D unresolved. The germline gives CDR1 SGHNT, CDR2 YENEEA. The CDR3 spans 16 residues. DNA of the CDR3: TGTACCAGCAGCTCCAATAGCAAGAGTGTCACCGGGGAGCTGTTTTAT. Translated, it gives CTSSSNSKSVTGELFY.

The gene calls are TRBV28 and TRBJ2-3; D is undetermined. This CDR3 spans 13 amino acids. With 5 bases removed from V and 6 bases from J, the gap between germline ends came to 12 bases. Germline CDR1 reads MDHEN; CDR2 reads SYDVKM. CDR3 amino acids: CASSTSPFDTQYF. The CDR3 DNA is TGTGCCAGCAGTACATCCCCGTTCGATACGCAGTATTTT.

About this clonotype itself: Because the CDR3 is missing its conserved closing phenylalanine or tryptophan, this is likely a read error. V gene TRBV11-2 combines with J gene TRBJ2-5, with a tentative D call TRBD2 (6 bases). Germline V gene sequence: CDR1 SGHAT, CDR2 FQNNGV. The CDR3 consists of 14 residues. The CDR3 bases are TGTGCCAGCAGCTTAGGGGGGTGGGGGGAGACTCAGTACCTC. Residues: CASSLGGWGETQYL.